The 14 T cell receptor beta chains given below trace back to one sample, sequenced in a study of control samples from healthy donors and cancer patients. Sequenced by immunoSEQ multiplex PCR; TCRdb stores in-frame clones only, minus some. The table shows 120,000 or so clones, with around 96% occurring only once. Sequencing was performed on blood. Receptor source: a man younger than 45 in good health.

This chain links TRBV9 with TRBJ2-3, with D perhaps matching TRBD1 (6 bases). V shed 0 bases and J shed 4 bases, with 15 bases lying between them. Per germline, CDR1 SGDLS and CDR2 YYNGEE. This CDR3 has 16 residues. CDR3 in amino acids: CASSVASRGRADTQYF. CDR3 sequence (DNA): TGTGCCAGCAGCGTAGCCTCCAGGGGTCGGGCAGATACGCAGTATTTT. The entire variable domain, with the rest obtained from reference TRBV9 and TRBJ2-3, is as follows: DSGVTQTPKHLITATGQRVTLRCSPRSGDLSVYWYQQSLDQGLQFLIQYYNGEERAKGNILERFSAQQFPDLHSELNLSSLELGDSALYFCASSVASRGRADTQYFGPGTRLTVL.

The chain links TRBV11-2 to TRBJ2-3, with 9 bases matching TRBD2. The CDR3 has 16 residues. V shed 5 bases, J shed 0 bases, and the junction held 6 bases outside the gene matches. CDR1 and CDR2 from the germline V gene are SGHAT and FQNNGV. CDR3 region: CASSRLSGGSTDTQYF. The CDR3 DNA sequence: TGTGCCAGCAGCCGTTTAAGCGGGGGGAGCACAGATACGCAGTATTTT.

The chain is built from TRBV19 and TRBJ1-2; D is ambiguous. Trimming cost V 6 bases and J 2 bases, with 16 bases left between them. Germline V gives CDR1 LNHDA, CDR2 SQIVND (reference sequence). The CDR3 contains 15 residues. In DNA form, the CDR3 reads TGTGCCAGTAGGTCACTTTTAGGAGTCAACTATGGCTACACCTTC. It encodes CASRSLLGVNYGYTF.

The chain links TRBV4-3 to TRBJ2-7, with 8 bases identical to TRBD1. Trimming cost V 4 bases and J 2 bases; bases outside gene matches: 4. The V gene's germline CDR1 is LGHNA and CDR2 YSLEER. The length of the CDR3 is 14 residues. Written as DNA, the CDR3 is TGCGCCAGCAGCCCGACGACAGGGGCCTACGAGCAGTACTTC. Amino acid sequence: CASSPTTGAYEQYF.

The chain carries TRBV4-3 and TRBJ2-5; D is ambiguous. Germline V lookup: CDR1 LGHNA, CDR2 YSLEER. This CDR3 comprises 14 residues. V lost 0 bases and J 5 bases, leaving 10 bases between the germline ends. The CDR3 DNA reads TGCGCCAGCAGCCAAGACCGGGTTCGGGAGACCCAGTACTTC. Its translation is CASSQDRVRETQYF.

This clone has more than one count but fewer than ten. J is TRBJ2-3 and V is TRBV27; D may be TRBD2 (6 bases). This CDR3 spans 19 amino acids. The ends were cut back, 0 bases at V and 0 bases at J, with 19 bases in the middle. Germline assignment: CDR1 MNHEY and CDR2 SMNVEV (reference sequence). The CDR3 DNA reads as TGTGCCAGCAGTTTATCGAGCGGGTCCCGTTTAAGAAGCACAGATACGCAGTATTTT. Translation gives CASSLSSGSRLRSTDTQYF.

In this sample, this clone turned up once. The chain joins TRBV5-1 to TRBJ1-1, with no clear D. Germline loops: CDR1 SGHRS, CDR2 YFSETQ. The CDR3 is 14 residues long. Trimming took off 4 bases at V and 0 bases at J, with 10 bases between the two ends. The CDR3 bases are TGCGCCAGCAGCCTGGATAAGGTGAACACTGAAGCTTTCTTT. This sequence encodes CASSLDKVNTEAFF.

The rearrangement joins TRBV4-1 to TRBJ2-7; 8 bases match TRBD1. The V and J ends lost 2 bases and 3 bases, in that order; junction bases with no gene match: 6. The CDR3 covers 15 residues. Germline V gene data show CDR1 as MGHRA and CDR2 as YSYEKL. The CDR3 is CASSQPTGAVYEQYF. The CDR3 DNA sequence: TGCGCCAGCAGCCAACCGACAGGGGCCGTCTACGAGCAGTACTTC.

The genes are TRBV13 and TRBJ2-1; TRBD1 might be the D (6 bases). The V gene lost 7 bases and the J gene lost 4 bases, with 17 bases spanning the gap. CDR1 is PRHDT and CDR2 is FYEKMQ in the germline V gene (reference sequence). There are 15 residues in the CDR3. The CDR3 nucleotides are TGTGCCAGCACTCCCGAGGGGGACGCTTACAATGAGCAGTTCTTC. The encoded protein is CASTPEGDAYNEQFF.

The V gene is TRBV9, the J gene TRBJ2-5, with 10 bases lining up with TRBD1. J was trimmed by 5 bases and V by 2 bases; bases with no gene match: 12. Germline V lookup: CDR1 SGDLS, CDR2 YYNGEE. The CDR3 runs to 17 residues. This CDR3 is CASSVGTGATERETQYF. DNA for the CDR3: TGTGCCAGCAGCGTGGGGACAGGGGCGACTGAGAGGGAGACCCAGTACTTC.

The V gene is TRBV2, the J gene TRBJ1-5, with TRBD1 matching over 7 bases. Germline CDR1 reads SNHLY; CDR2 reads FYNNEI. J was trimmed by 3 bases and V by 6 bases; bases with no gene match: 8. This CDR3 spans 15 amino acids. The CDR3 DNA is TGTGCCAGCAGGAAGGGGGCCCAGGCCAATCAGCCCCAGCATTTT. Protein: CASRKGAQANQPQHF.

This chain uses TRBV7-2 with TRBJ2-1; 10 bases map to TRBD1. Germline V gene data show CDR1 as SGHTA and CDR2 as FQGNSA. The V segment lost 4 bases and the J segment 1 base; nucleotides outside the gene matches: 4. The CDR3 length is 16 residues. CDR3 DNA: TGTGCCAGCAGCTCCCCGGGACAGGGGTCCTACAATGAGCAGTTCTTC. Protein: CASSSPGQGSYNEQFF.

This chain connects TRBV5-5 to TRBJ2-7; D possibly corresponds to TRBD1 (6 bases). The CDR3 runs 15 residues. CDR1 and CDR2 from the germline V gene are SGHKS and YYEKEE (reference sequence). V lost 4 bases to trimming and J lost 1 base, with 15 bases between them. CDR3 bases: TGTGCCAGCAGCCCCGGGACAATTCTTTCCTACGAGCAGTACTTC. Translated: CASSPGTILSYEQYF.

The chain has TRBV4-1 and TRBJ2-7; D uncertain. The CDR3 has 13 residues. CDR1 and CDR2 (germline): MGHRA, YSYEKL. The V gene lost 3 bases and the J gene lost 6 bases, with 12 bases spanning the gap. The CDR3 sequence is CASSHDLRVEQYF. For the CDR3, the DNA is TGCGCCAGCAGCCATGATCTACGAGTCGAGCAGTACTTC.